The source of this TCR beta chain is a study of blood T cells in healthy people across ages. This clonotype has more than one count but fewer than ten. Isolation per sample recovered at least 6 million PBMCs. Sample-barcoded 5' priming and a J-beta primer mix drove a second PCR of roughly 6 to 12 cycles. A template-switch adaptor that had 12 random nucleotides put a tag on each cDNA molecule. Every individual sample yielded 2.5 million or more paired-end reads (each containing CDR3). MiXCR was run by TCRdb on the 5' RACE reads, yielding one entry per CDR3 protein. This table has fewer than 700,000 distinct CDR3 sequences, around 43% appearing once. CDR3 length equals 13 residues. Per the germline V gene, CDR1 is DFQATT and CDR2 is SNEGSKA (reference sequence). Trimming pared 3 bases from V and 0 bases from J, leaving 9 bases between.

This receptor was obtained from an elderly man in good health. Sequencing input: blood. The V gene is TRBV20-1, the J gene TRBJ2-7, with no clear D. CDR3 DNA: TGCAGTGCTAGGAGTAGGTTCTCCTACGAGCAGTACTTC. Translated, it gives CSARSRFSYEQYF.